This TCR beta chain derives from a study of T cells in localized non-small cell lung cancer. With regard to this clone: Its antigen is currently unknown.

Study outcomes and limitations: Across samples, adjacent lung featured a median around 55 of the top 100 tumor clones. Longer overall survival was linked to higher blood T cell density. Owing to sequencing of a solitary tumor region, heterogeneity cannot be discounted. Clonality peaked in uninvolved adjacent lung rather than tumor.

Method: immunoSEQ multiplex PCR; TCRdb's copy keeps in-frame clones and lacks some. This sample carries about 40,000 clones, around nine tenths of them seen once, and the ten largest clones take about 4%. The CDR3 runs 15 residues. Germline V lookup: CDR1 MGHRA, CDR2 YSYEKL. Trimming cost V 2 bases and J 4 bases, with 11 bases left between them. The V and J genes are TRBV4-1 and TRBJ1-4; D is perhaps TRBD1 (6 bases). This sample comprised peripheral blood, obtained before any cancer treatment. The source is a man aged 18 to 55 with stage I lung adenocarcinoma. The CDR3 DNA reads TGCGCCAGCAGCCAACGCGAGGACAGTAATGAAAAACTGTTTTTT. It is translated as CASSQREDSNEKLFF.